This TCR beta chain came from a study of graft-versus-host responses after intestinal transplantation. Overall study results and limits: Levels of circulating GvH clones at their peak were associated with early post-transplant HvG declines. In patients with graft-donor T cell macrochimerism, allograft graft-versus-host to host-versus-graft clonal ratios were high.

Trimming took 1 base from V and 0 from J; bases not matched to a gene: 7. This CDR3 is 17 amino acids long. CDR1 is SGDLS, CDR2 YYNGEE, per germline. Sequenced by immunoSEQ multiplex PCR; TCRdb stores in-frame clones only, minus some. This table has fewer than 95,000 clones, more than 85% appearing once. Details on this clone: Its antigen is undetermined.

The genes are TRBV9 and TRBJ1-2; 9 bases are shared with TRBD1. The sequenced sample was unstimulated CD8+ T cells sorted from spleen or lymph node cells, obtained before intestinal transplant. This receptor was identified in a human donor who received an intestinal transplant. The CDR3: CASSVSGQGNSNYGYTF. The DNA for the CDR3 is TGTGCCAGCAGCGTATCGGGACAGGGTAACTCTAACTATGGCTACACCTTC.